One sample yielded the 4 T cell receptor beta chains listed below, sequenced in a study of blood T cell repertoires in COVID-19. Only in-frame clones appear in the TCRdb table, and some are missing; sequencing was by immunoSEQ multiplex PCR. The sample gives some 150,000 clones, 70% to 90% of which show up once; 10% to 15% is in the top ten. The sequenced sample consisted of peripheral blood. These receptors originate from a man aged 60-69 years with active or convalescent COVID-19.

This clone was seen once. The rearrangement joins TRBV4-2 to TRBJ2-4, with a weak D call TRBD1 (6 bases). Germline CDR1 is LGHNA and CDR2 is YNFKEQ. V was cut by 1 base and J by 0 bases, with 16 bases left in between. This CDR3 is built from 18 residues. CDR3 amino acids: CASSQARTEIIAKNIQYF. DNA of the CDR3: TGTGCCAGCAGCCAAGCTCGGACAGAGATAATAGCCAAAAACATTCAGTACTTC.

V and J are TRBV6-5 and TRBJ1-5, with D possibly TRBD1 on 6 matching bases. Germline V gene sequence: CDR1 MNHEY, CDR2 SVGAGI. Trimming stripped 6 bases from V and 0 bases from J, with 9 bases between. There are 14 residues in the CDR3. CDR3 sequence (DNA): TGTGCCAGCAGGCAGGGGTATAGCAATCAGCCCCAGCATTTT. Translating gives CASRQGYSNQPQHF.

The chain couples TRBV10-3 to TRBJ2-1; TRBD2 matches 9 bases. Germline assignment: CDR1 ENHRY and CDR2 SYGVKD. The V segment lost 8 bases and the J segment 4 bases; nucleotides outside the gene matches: 9. The CDR3 totals 15 residues. The CDR3 DNA sequence: TGTGCCATCTCCTTAGCGGGAGATAGGTACAATGAGCAGTTCTTC. It translates to CAISLAGDRYNEQFF.

The chain combines TRBV27 with TRBJ1-5, with D hard to call. V was shortened by 2 bases and J by 6 bases, with 17 bases between the two germline ends. Germline V gene lookup returns CDR1 MNHEY and CDR2 SMNVEV (reference sequence). The length of the CDR3 is 16 residues. The CDR3 nucleotides are TGTGCCAGCAGTTTAACTTTCGGTGGTGGTGGTCAGCCCCAGCATTTT. Translated, it gives CASSLTFGGGGQPQHF.